What follows are 18 T cell receptor beta chains derived from one specimen sequenced in a study of T cell responses to AZD1222 COVID-19 vaccine. Only in-frame clones appear in the TCRdb table, and some are missing; sequencing was by immunoSEQ multiplex PCR. Among about 130,000 clones listed, 85% to 95% were seen once. This material consisted of peripheral blood, taken on day 0 of AZD1222 vaccination. The receptors derive from an adult in good health.

This chain uses TRBV5-4 with TRBJ2-1, with D hard to call. V dropped 3 bases and J dropped 5 bases, with 6 bases sitting between them. This CDR3 has 12 residues. CDR1 and CDR2 (germline): SGHNT, YYREEE (reference sequence). CDR3 loop: CASSSPDNEQFF. The DNA for the CDR3 is TGTGCCAGCAGCTCACCAGACAATGAGCAGTTCTTC. Drawing the rest from reference TRBV5-4 and TRBJ2-1, the complete variable domain is ETGVTQSPTHLIKTRGQQVTLRCSSQSGHNTVSWYQQALGQGPQFIFQYYREEENGRGNFPPRFSGLQFPNYSSELNVNALELDDSALYLCASSSPDNEQFFGPGTRLTVL.

This chain uses TRBV2 with TRBJ1-5, with 8 bases lining up with TRBD1. This CDR3 has 13 amino acids. Germline V gives CDR1 SNHLY, CDR2 FYNNEI. V lost 5 bases and J lost 6; bases outside the gene matches: 3. The CDR3 DNA is TGTGCCAGCAGTCGGACAGGGCGTCAGCCCCAGCATTTT. Amino acids: CASSRTGRQPQHF.

Here the CDR3 reads CKGRRGNTIYF. CDR3 sequence (DNA): TGTAAGGGGCGGCGAGGAAACACCATATATTTT. The chain uses TRBV10-3 and TRBJ1-3, with D perhaps TRBD1 (5 bases). Per the germline V gene, CDR1 is ENHRY and CDR2 is SYGVKD. This CDR3 contains 11 residues.

The V and J genes are TRBV10-3 and TRBJ1-1; D unclear. The CDR3 extends over 13 amino acids. Per germline, CDR1 ENHRY and CDR2 SYGVKD. The V end was cut by 0 bases, the J end by 1 base, with 3 bases between. In DNA form, the CDR3 reads TGTGCCATCAGTGAGTCAAGGAACACTGAAGCTTTCTTT. Translation: CAISESRNTEAFF.

This clone occurred a few times. This chain connects TRBV4-1 to TRBJ1-3; 8 positions match TRBD1. This CDR3 contains 19 residues. In germline, CDR1 is MGHRA, CDR2 YSYEKL. The V segment lost 4 bases and the J segment 0 bases; nucleotides outside the gene matches: 14. CDR3 sequence (DNA): TGCGCCAGCAGCCCTCAGACAGGGGATTCACTCTTCTCTGGAAACACCATATATTTT. It specifies CASSPQTGDSLFSGNTIYF.

The chain uses TRBV19 and TRBJ2-7; D ambiguous. The CDR3 totals 15 residues. The V gene lost 0 bases and the J gene lost 2 bases, with 11 bases spanning the gap. Germline V gene sequence: CDR1 LNHDA, CDR2 SQIVND (reference sequence). CDR3 nucleotide sequence: TGTGCCAGTAGTATAGATATGTACAGAACCTACGAGCAGTACTTC. Translating it yields CASSIDMYRTYEQYF.

The chain uses TRBV10-2 and TRBJ1-1, with TRBD1 as a possible D gene (6 bases). The CDR3 is 14 residues long. V lost 1 base, J lost 6 bases, and 12 bases lay in between. Germline CDR1 WSHSY, CDR2 SAAADI. In nucleotides, the CDR3 is TGCGCCAGCAGTGAGTTAGGGGGAAGCGCTGAAGCTTTCTTT. Its protein product is CASSELGGSAEAFF.

This sequence joins TRBV3-1 (or the pseudogene TRBV3-2) and TRBJ1-2, with D hard to call. The CDR3 is made up of 13 amino acids. From germline, CDR1 is LGHDT and CDR2 YNNKEL (reference sequence). V was cut by 0 bases and J by 4 bases, with 6 bases left in between. CDR3: CASSQDYSYGYTF. CDR3 DNA: TGTGCCAGCAGCCAAGATTACAGCTATGGCTACACCTTC.

The rearrangement joins TRBV10-1 to TRBJ1-5; D might be TRBD1 (5 bases). V lost 2 bases to trimming and J lost 3 bases, with 11 bases between them. Per the germline V gene, CDR1 is WNHNN and CDR2 is SYGVQD (reference sequence). The CDR3 runs 15 residues. DNA for the CDR3: TGCGCCAGCAGTGAGCCCGACAGAAACAATCAGCCCCAGCATTTT. Its protein product is CASSEPDRNNQPQHF.

The chain joins TRBV7-9 to TRBJ2-2; 13 bases are a match to TRBD2. The CDR3 is made up of 16 amino acids. CDR1 is SEHNR and CDR2 is FQNEAQ in the germline V gene (reference sequence). Losses at the gene ends were 5 bases for V and 6 bases for J; bases not matched to a gene: 6. CDR3 residues: CASSPPGLAGSGELFF. CDR3 nucleotides: TGTGCCAGCAGCCCCCCGGGACTAGCGGGGTCCGGGGAGCTGTTTTTT.

This chain connects TRBV27 to TRBJ1-5; D uncertain. Germline CDR1 is MNHEY and CDR2 is SMNVEV (reference sequence). Trimming pared 2 bases from V and 0 bases from J, leaving 11 bases between. The CDR3 runs 16 residues. The CDR3 reads CASSLRAEYSNQPQHF. CDR3 DNA: TGTGCCAGCAGTTTAAGGGCAGAATATAGCAATCAGCCCCAGCATTTT.

This chain connects TRBV5-8 to TRBJ2-7, with 7 bases that match TRBD1. The CDR3 length is 11 residues. J gave up 5 bases and V 7 bases, and 3 bases lay outside the gene matches. The germline gives CDR1 SGHTS, CDR2 YDEGEE. The CDR3 coding sequence is TGTGCCAGCGGGACAGCCCACGAGCAGTACTTC. Amino acids: CASGTAHEQYF.

The chain recombines TRBV19 with TRBJ1-1; 7 bases are shared with TRBD1. Trimming cost V 7 bases and J 0 bases; bases outside gene matches: 5. This CDR3 is built from 14 residues. Germline CDR1 reads LNHDA; CDR2 reads SQIVND (reference sequence). As DNA, the CDR3 is TGTGCCAGTAAGGGGGACAGCATGAACACTGAAGCTTTCTTT. It codes for CASKGDSMNTEAFF.

V usage is TRBV9 and J usage is TRBJ1-2; a weak D match, TRBD1 (5 bases). Germline-derived CDR1 and CDR2 are SGDLS and YYNGEE. Trimming removed 4 bases at V and 0 bases at J, with 7 bases between. There are 13 residues in the CDR3. The CDR3: CASSRDPNYGYTF. In DNA, the CDR3 is TGTGCCAGCAGCCGGGACCCTAACTATGGCTACACCTTC.

The chain has TRBV10-3 and TRBJ2-1; 10 bases match TRBD2. The germline V gene encodes CDR1 ENHRY and CDR2 SYGVKD. The CDR3 sequence is 14 residues long. Trimming cost V 6 bases and J 3 bases; bases outside gene matches: 2. CDR3 DNA sequence: TGTGCCATCAGATCTAGCGGGGGCTACAATGAGCAGTTCTTC. Encoded protein: CAIRSSGGYNEQFF.

The sample holds a few counts of this clone. The chain is built from TRBV10-3 and TRBJ1-1, with unresolved D. Trimming cost V 6 bases and J 1 base, with 15 bases left between them. This CDR3 has 15 amino acids. Germline CDR1 is ENHRY and CDR2 is SYGVKD. In DNA, the CDR3 is TGTGCCATCAGCACAGCACTAAAAGGGAACACTGAAGCTTTCTTT. Protein: CAISTALKGNTEAFF.

This chain connects TRBV3-1 (or the pseudogene TRBV3-2) to TRBJ1-1; 8 nucleotides agree with TRBD1. CDR1 is LGHDT and CDR2 is YNNKEL in the germline V gene (reference sequence). V lost 5 bases and J lost 4; bases outside the gene matches: 9. There are 15 residues in the CDR3. The CDR3 region has the DNA TGTGCCAGCAGCGACCCGACAGGGGCAGGCACTGAAGCTTTCTTT. Translation: CASSDPTGAGTEAFF.

The rearrangement joins TRBV19 to TRBJ1-5; no clear D gene. The CDR3 loop spans 14 amino acids. Germline V gene sequence: CDR1 LNHDA, CDR2 SQIVND (reference sequence). Between the trimmed V and J ends, which lost 5 bases and 0 bases, there was a span of 8 bases. CDR3 protein: CASSWIVSNQPQHF. Here the CDR3 DNA reads TGTGCCAGTAGTTGGATAGTTAGCAATCAGCCCCAGCATTTT.